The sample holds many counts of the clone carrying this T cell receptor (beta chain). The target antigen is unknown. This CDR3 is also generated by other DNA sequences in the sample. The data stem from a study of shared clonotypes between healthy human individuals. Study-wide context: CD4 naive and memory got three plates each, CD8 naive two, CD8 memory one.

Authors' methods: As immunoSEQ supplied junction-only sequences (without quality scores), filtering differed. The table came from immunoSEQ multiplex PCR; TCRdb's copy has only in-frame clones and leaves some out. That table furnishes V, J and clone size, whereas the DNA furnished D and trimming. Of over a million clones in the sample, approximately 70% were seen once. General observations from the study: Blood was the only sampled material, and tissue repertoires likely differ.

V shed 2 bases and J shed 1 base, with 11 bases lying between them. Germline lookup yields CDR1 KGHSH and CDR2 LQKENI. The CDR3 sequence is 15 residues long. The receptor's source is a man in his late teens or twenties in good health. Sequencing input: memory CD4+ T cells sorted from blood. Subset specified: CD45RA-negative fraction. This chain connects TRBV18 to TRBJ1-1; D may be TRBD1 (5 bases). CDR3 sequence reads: CASSPSGRENTEAFF. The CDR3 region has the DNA TGTGCCAGCTCACCATCGGGACGGGAGAACACTGAAGCTTTCTTT.